This record covers a single T cell receptor beta chain. Its antigen remains unknown. The data were taken from a study of T cell responses to AZD1222 COVID-19 vaccine. Germline V gives CDR1 SGHAT, CDR2 FQNNGV. This CDR3 is 13 amino acids long. V was clipped by 4 bases and J by 8 bases, with 14 bases between them. Regarding the study as a whole: Spike-specific TCR breadth and depth were elevated following two AZD1222 doses. Sampling captured repertoires only after the peak T cell response. The study identified only five or six AZD1222 recipients as seropositive at baseline. Clonal diversity was possibly underestimated; the donors were predominantly white British and more often female.

Only in-frame clones appear in the TCRdb table, and some are missing; sequencing was by immunoSEQ multiplex PCR. The sample lists around 160,000 clones; approximately 90% were seen once. V gene TRBV11-2 combines with J gene TRBJ1-1, with D possibly being TRBD1 (6 bases). This clonotype originated in an adult in good health. Sequencing used peripheral blood, obtained on day 0 of AZD1222 vaccination. The CDR3 reads CASSSLEGGEAFF. DNA of the CDR3: TGTGCCAGCAGCTCCTTGGAGGGGGGGGAAGCTTTCTTT.